These 26 T cell receptor beta chains share one sample of origin, sequenced in a study of CD8+ T cells in alopecia areata (dated by TCRdb to the late 2010s). This sample's time point label indicates: around 4 weeks on oral tofacitinib. The sample's treatment or condition label is to be understood as: oral pan-JAK inhibitor, 5-10 mg twice daily. Libraries were prepared through the immunoSEQ multiplex PCR assay. To provide template for TCR sequencing, every sample had RNA extracted and reverse transcribed into cDNA. What TCRdb holds here is the immuneACCESS table cut down to in-frame rearrangements. Part of the clones is not present; checked against another copy, under half of the missing clones reflect an unresolved V gene, and the others are unexplained. The sample table contains more than 90,000 clones; only one count was recorded for under 70% of them. Of the sample, around a sixth is held by the ten largest clones.

The sample was CD8+ T cells sorted from blood, taken at week 4, from a patient treated with tofacitinib. The source of these receptors is a human donor with alopecia areata.

V and J are TRBV29-1 and TRBJ2-1; D is uncertain. V lost 3 bases and J lost 9, with 12 bases in between. Germline-derived CDR1 and CDR2 are SQVTM and ANQGSEA. The CDR3 has 12 residues. CDR3 nucleotide sequence: TGCAGCGTTGAGGTAGAGGCCTTTGAGCAGTTCTTC. It is translated as CSVEVEAFEQFF.

This clone has a handful of counts. The rearrangement joins TRBV30 to TRBJ2-7, with D unresolved. Germline V lookup: CDR1 GTSNPN, CDR2 SVGIG (reference sequence). The CDR3 is 14 amino acids. The V end was cut by 0 bases, the J end by 4 bases, with 13 bases between. In nucleotides, the CDR3 is TGTGCCTGGAGTGTTGGAAACACTGGGTACGAGCAGTACTTC. Protein product: CAWSVGNTGYEQYF.

This chain connects TRBV2 to TRBJ2-2; 9 nucleotides match TRBD2. Germline V CDR1 and CDR2: SNHLY, FYNNEI. The CDR3 covers 17 residues. Germline trimming cut 4 bases from V and 0 bases from J; bases unmatched to any gene: 6. The CDR3 DNA reads TGTGCCAGCAGTGTGTATAGCGGGGGTTCGAACACCGGGGAGCTGTTTTTT. It yields the protein CASSVYSGGSNTGELFF.

The sample holds a few counts of this clone. The chain couples TRBV6-6 to TRBJ1-2, with D unresolved. The CDR3 extends over 13 amino acids. Between the trimmed V and J ends, which lost 7 bases and 6 bases, there was a span of 15 bases. Germline CDR1 is MNHNY and CDR2 is SVGAGI (reference sequence). CDR3 protein: CASTPGREHGYTF. DNA of the CDR3: TGTGCCAGCACACCCGGGAGAGAGCATGGCTACACCTTC.

The rearrangement joins TRBV7-6 to TRBJ2-3, with no clear D. The V end lost 4 bases, the J end lost 3 bases, and 17 bases lay between the germline ends. CDR3 length: 16 amino acids. Germline V gives CDR1 SGHVS, CDR2 FNYEAQ. CDR3 sequence: CASSYGTNTRTDTQYF. The CDR3 DNA follows: TGTGCCAGCAGCTATGGAACCAACACTCGGACAGATACGCAGTATTTT.

The chain carries TRBV30 and TRBJ2-6; D ambiguous. The germline CDR1 and CDR2 sequences are GTSNPN and SVGIG (reference sequence). V was cut by 8 bases and J by 4 bases, with 15 bases left in between. The CDR3 sequence is 14 residues long. CDR3: CALEVGIGANVLTF. In DNA, the CDR3 is TGTGCCCTGGAAGTGGGGATCGGGGCCAACGTCCTGACTTTC.

V and J are TRBV9 and TRBJ2-7, with 7 bases that match TRBD1. CDR1 is SGDLS, CDR2 YYNGEE, per germline. The CDR3 consists of 13 residues. V gave up 3 bases and J gave up 3 bases; unmatched junction bases: 3. This chain's CDR3 is CASSEGDSYEQYF. DNA of the CDR3: TGTGCCAGCAGCGAAGGGGACAGCTACGAGCAGTACTTC.

The chain uses TRBV7-9 and TRBJ2-5; D is undetermined. Between the trimmed V and J ends, which lost 5 bases and 5 bases, there was a span of 15 bases. The CDR3 is made up of 14 amino acids. The germline gives CDR1 SEHNR, CDR2 FQNEAQ (reference sequence). The CDR3 DNA reads TGTGCCAGCAGCACAATCGGCGGCCGGGAGACCCAGTACTTC. This translates into CASSTIGGRETQYF.

V usage is TRBV4-1 and J usage is TRBJ2-1; 7 bases fit TRBD2. There are 13 residues in the CDR3. Germline values: CDR1 MGHRA, CDR2 YSYEKL. The junction had 5 bases not matched to a gene; V was cut back by 4 bases and J by 8 bases. CDR3 sequence (DNA): TGCGCCAGCAGCCCAGGCGGGAGCTATGAGCAGTTCTTC. As protein: CASSPGGSYEQFF.

The V call is TRBV11-2, the J call TRBJ2-3; 9 bases agree with TRBD1. V lost 4 bases and J lost 5; bases outside the gene matches: 13. CDR3 length equals 17 residues. CDR1 SGHAT and CDR2 FQNNGV come from the germline V gene. In DNA form, the CDR3 reads TGTGCCAGCAGCTCGTACCTAGACGGGACAGGGCTAGATACGCAGTATTTT. It translates to CASSSYLDGTGLDTQYF. Looking up the rest from reference TRBV11-2 and TRBJ2-3 gives the full variable domain: EAGVAQSPRYKIIEKRQSVAFWCNPISGHATLYWYQQILGQGPKLLIQFQNNGVVDDSQLPKDRFSAERLKGVDSTLKIQPAKLEDSAVYLCASSSYLDGTGLDTQYFGPGTRLTVL.

The chain uses TRBV7-9 and TRBJ2-3; D unresolved. Looked up from germline, CDR1 is SEHNR and CDR2 is FQNEAQ (reference sequence). The CDR3 extends over 16 amino acids. Trimming stripped 5 bases from V and 6 bases from J, with 21 bases between. The CDR3 bases are TGTGCCAGCAGCCCCTCGGCTCCCCGAGTGGTCGATACGCAGTATTTT. This encodes CASSPSAPRVVDTQYF.

The gene calls are TRBV13 and TRBJ2-1; the match to TRBD2 covers 12 bases. J was trimmed by 4 bases and V by 5 bases; bases with no gene match: 6. Germline V gene sequence: CDR1 PRHDT, CDR2 FYEKMQ (reference sequence). CDR3 length: 16 residues. CDR3 DNA sequence: TGTGCCAGCAGCGGACGGACTAGCGGGAATTACAATGAGCAGTTCTTC. It specifies CASSGRTSGNYNEQFF.

The chain recombines TRBV30 with TRBJ2-7; the D gene is possibly TRBD2 (5 bases). This CDR3 has 11 residues. Germline V gene sequence: CDR1 GTSNPN, CDR2 SVGIG (reference sequence). V lost 1 base, J lost 13 bases, and 14 bases lay in between. The CDR3 region has the DNA TGTGCCTGGAGTGAATTCGGAGACTATTACTTC. This codes for CAWSEFGDYYF. Looking up the rest from reference TRBV30 and TRBJ2-7 gives the full variable domain: SQTIHQWPATLVQPVGSPLSLECTVEGTSNPNLYWYRQAAGRGLQLLFYSVGIGQISSEVPQNLSASRPQDRQFILSSKKLLLSDSGFYLCAWSEFGDYYFGPGTRLTVT.

This chain connects TRBV28 to TRBJ2-5; tentative D call: TRBD2 (5 bases). Per germline, CDR1 MDHEN and CDR2 SYDVKM. The length of the CDR3 is 12 residues. V lost 5 bases and J lost 2, with 6 bases in between. The chain's CDR3 is CASSPGQETQYF. DNA for the CDR3: TGTGCCAGCAGTCCGGGGCAAGAGACCCAGTACTTC.

The J gene is TRBJ1-2, the V gene TRBV5-1; D not certain. The V gene lost 2 bases and the J gene lost 6 bases, with 11 bases spanning the gap. There are 13 residues in the CDR3. The germline CDR1 and CDR2 sequences are SGHRS and YFSETQ. This CDR3 reads CASSFSGGNGYTF. The CDR3 DNA reads as TGCGCCAGCAGCTTTTCGGGCGGTAATGGCTACACCTTC. Variable domain in full (rest from reference TRBV5-1 and TRBJ1-2): KAGVTQTPRYLIKTRGQQVTLSCSPISGHRSVSWYQQTPGQGLQFLFEYFSETQRNKGNFPGRFSGRQFSNSRSEMNVSTLELGDSALYLCASSFSGGNGYTFGSGTRLTVV.

The V and J genes are TRBV9 and TRBJ2-7, with D perhaps assigned TRBD1 or TRBD2 (5 bases each). Trimming cost V 3 bases and J 7 bases, with 17 bases left between them. Germline CDR1 and CDR2: SGDLS and YYNGEE. The CDR3 contains 14 residues. The CDR3 loop is CASSESGTPAEQYF. The CDR3 DNA sequence: TGTGCCAGCAGCGAATCCGGGACCCCAGCGGAGCAGTACTTC.

The chain uses TRBV7-8 and TRBJ2-3; 7 bases align to TRBD2. The CDR3 contains 16 residues. CDR1 and CDR2 (germline): SGHVS, FQNEAQ. With 5 bases clipped from V and 1 base from J, the junction kept 9 bases outside the gene matches. The CDR3 DNA sequence: TGTGCCAGCAGCACACGGACTAGGCGTGGCACAGATACGCAGTATTTT. Translation gives CASSTRTRRGTDTQYF.

The rearrangement joins TRBV6-1 to TRBJ2-1, with D perhaps TRBD2 (5 bases). The CDR3 length is 13 residues. Between the trimmed V and J ends, which lost 6 bases and 2 bases, there was a span of 8 bases. CDR1 and CDR2 (germline): MNHNS, SASEGT. CDR3: CASSPGAYNEQFF. In nucleotides, the CDR3 is TGTGCCAGCAGCCCCGGGGCCTACAATGAGCAGTTCTTC.

For the CDR3, the DNA is TGTGCCAGCAGTCCAATGGATGTTACCTACGAGCAGTACTTC. This codes for CASSPMDVTYEQYF. The chain recombines TRBV2 with TRBJ2-7; D is unresolved. This CDR3 contains 14 residues. V lost 5 bases to trimming and J lost 2 bases, with 13 bases between them. Germline lookup yields CDR1 SNHLY and CDR2 FYNNEI.

The chain employs TRBV10-3 and TRBJ1-2; D unresolved. Germline CDR1 ENHRY, CDR2 SYGVKD. V shed 7 bases and J shed 4 bases, with 10 bases lying between them. CDR3 length: 12 residues. This CDR3 reads CAIKEGGYGYTF. The CDR3 DNA follows: TGTGCCATCAAAGAGGGTGGCTATGGCTACACCTTC.

This clone was detected only a few times. The chain employs TRBV7-9 and TRBJ2-3, with D hard to call. Looked up from germline, CDR1 is SEHNR and CDR2 is FQNEAQ (reference sequence). The CDR3 extends over 12 amino acids. V dropped 6 bases and J dropped 12 bases, with 16 bases sitting between them. The DNA for the CDR3 is TGTGCCAGCAGTCTTGGTCATTCCCCACAGTATTTT. Translating gives CASSLGHSPQYF.

By share, this clone counts as medium-sized. In nucleotides, the CDR3 is TGTGCCAGCAGCCCAACACGGCGTGGAAGCGAGCAGTACTTC. Translated: CASSPTRRGSEQYF. The chain couples TRBV13 to TRBJ2-7; D is undetermined. V dropped 5 bases and J dropped 6 bases, with 17 bases sitting between them. CDR1 PRHDT and CDR2 FYEKMQ come from the germline V gene (reference sequence). This CDR3 comprises 14 residues.

The rearrangement joins TRBV27 to TRBJ2-3; 7 nucleotides agree with TRBD2. Per the germline V gene, CDR1 is MNHEY and CDR2 is SMNVEV (reference sequence). V dropped 0 bases and J dropped 0; count of bases not matched to a gene: 6. The CDR3 loop spans 17 amino acids. CDR3 DNA sequence: TGTGCCAGCAGTTTATCGAGTCTAGCGGCTAGCACAGATACGCAGTATTTT. This gives the protein CASSLSSLAASTDTQYF.

The chain has TRBV5-1 and TRBJ2-1; tentatively, D is TRBD2 (6 bases). Germline V gene data show CDR1 as SGHRS and CDR2 as YFSETQ. V was shortened by 3 bases and J by 13 bases, with 17 bases between the two germline ends. The CDR3 runs to 13 residues. DNA for the CDR3: TGCGCCAGCAGCTGGGGGAGAGTAGCGGACCAGTTCTTC. It encodes CASSWGRVADQFF.

The genes are TRBV6-5 and TRBJ2-3; D may be TRBD1 (5 bases). This CDR3 contains 15 residues. V lost 2 bases and J 2 bases, leaving 11 bases between the germline ends. The germline CDR1 and CDR2 sequences are MNHEY and SVGAGI. The CDR3 DNA is TGTGCCAGCAGTTACGGGGCCCTCAACACAGATACGCAGTATTTT. Encoded protein: CASSYGALNTDTQYF.

The gene calls are TRBV29-1 and TRBJ2-7, with TRBD1 matching 7 bases. The ends lost 2 bases at V and 5 bases at J; junction bases unmatched: 9. Germline CDR1 SQVTM, CDR2 ANQGSEA. This CDR3 is 14 amino acids long. In nucleotides, the CDR3 is TGCAGCGTTGAACCTTCGACAGGGACCAACGAGCAGTACTTC. It encodes CSVEPSTGTNEQYF.